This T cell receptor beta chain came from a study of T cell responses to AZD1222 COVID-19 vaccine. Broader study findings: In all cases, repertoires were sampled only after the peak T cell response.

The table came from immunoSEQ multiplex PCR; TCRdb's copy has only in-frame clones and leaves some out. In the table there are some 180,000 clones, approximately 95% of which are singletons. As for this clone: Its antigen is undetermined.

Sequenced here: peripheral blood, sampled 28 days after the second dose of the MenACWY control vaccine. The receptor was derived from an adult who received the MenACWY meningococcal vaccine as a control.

CDR3 region: CANSEGAGYGYTF. CDR3 DNA sequence: TGTGCCAATTCCGAGGGGGCGGGTTATGGCTACACCTTC. The chain uses TRBV28 and TRBJ1-2; 7 nucleotides agree with TRBD1. Trimming took 10 bases from V and 5 from J; bases not matched to a gene: 10. This CDR3 spans 13 amino acids. Germline-derived CDR1 and CDR2 are MDHEN and SYDVKM.